A selection of T cell receptor beta chains follows, all from one sample in a study of T-cell reconstitution after alpha-beta-depleted transplantation in children. Via MiXCR, TCRdb re-called the PCR reads, giving one row per CDR3 protein. In the table there are around 680,000 distinct CDR3 sequences, around a sixth of which are singletons. The starting material was PBMCs from the stem cell graft donor, obtained from the stem cell graft. These receptors were collected from a human donor who donated a stem cell graft to a child with acute myeloid leukemia. The CDR3 runs from the conserved cysteine through the conserved F or W. D genes are given only for firm matches. Size tells how often a clone was seen (once, few, many) or the class of an expanded clone, and some rows leave it out.

v_gene	d_gene	j_gene	abundance	CDR3aa	CDR3nt
TRBV4-2	.	TRBJ2-2	.	CASSFRASGELFF	TGTGCCAGCAGCTTTCGGGCCTCCGGGGAGCTGTTTTTT
TRBV9	.	TRBJ2-3	few	CASSAAFYGADTQYF	TGTGCCAGCAGCGCCGCGTTCTACGGCGCAGATACGCAGTATTTT
TRBV6-5	.	TRBJ1-5	.	CASSYSGQGNQPQHF	TGTGCCAGCAGTTACTCGGGCCAGGGGAATCAGCCCCAGCATTTT
TRBV20-1	TRBD2	TRBJ2-1	.	CSARGGLAGGGLDEQFF	TGCAGTGCTAGAGGGGGACTAGCGGGGGGCGGTCTCGATGAGCAGTTCTTC
TRBV9	.	TRBJ2-1	many	CASSVEKVVLGEQFF	TGTGCCAGCAGCGTAGAAAAAGTGGTGTTGGGTGAGCAGTTCTTC
TRBV10-3	TRBD2	TRBJ2-5	many	CAISRLAGQETQYF	TGTGCCATCAGTAGACTAGCGGGACAAGAGACCCAGTACTTC
TRBV20-1	TRBD1	TRBJ1-1	.	CSAMGQGRRGTEAFF	TGCAGTGCCATGGGACAGGGAAGGAGGGGTACTGAAGCTTTCTTT
TRBV20-1	TRBD1	TRBJ2-5	many	CSARDRGFETQYF	TGCAGTGCCAGGGACAGGGGGTTTGAGACCCAGTACTTC
TRBV30	.	TRBJ1-1	.	CAWSVTGPRAAFF	TGTGCCTGGAGTGTAACCGGGCCGAGGGCAGCTTTCTTT
TRBV7-9	TRBD1	TRBJ2-1	few	CASRGQGTYNEQFF	TGTGCCAGCCGAGGACAGGGCACCTACAATGAGCAGTTCTTC
TRBV10-3	TRBD1	TRBJ1-5	many	CAISETGGDQPQHF	TGTGCCATCAGTGAAACAGGGGGTGATCAGCCCCAGCATTTT
TRBV5-1	TRBD1	TRBJ2-7	.	CASSLEGTGDPYEQYF	TGCGCCAGCAGCTTGGAAGGGACAGGGGATCCCTACGAGCAGTACTTC
TRBV20-1	.	TRBJ1-1	.	CSARPLWTEAFF	TGCAGTGCTAGACCACTTTGGACTGAAGCTTTCTTT
TRBV29-1	TRBD2	TRBJ2-5	many	CSVEDHGGGTQYF	TGCAGCGTTGAAGATCACGGGGGGGGGACCCAGTACTTC
TRBV6-4	.	TRBJ2-6	.	CASSRDPSGANVLTF	TGTGCCAGCAGCCGGGATCCCTCTGGGGCCAACGTCCTGACTTTC
TRBV20-1	.	TRBJ2-1	many	CSASLPPYNEQFF	TGCAGTGCTAGCCTCCCCCCGTACAATGAGCAGTTCTTC
TRBV20-1	.	TRBJ2-2	.	CSARDDDDTGELFF	TGCAGTGCTAGGGACGACGATGACACCGGGGAGCTGTTTTTT
TRBV20-1	.	TRBJ1-5	many	CSALGGDPNQPQHF	TGCAGTGCGCTGGGGGGGGACCCCAATCAGCCCCAGCATTTT
TRBV5-1	.	TRBJ2-3	.	CASSLDRGGPSTDTQYF	TGCGCCAGCAGCTTGGATCGTGGGGGGCCGAGCACAGATACGCAGTATTTT
TRBV5-1	.	TRBJ1-4	once	CASSLRGPATNEKLFF	TGCGCCAGCAGCTTAAGGGGTCCTGCAACTAATGAAAAACTGTTTTTT
TRBV5-1	.	TRBJ2-7	.	CASSLPGAREQYF	TGCGCCAGCAGCTTGCCGGGGGCCCGCGAGCAGTACTTC
TRBV7-6	.	TRBJ2-5	few	CASSLNLADQETQYF	TGTGCCAGCAGCTTAAATCTGGCGGACCAAGAGACCCAGTACTTC
TRBV12-3/TRBV12-4	TRBD1	TRBJ2-3	.	CASRHRTGGTDTQYF	TGTGCCAGCAGGCACAGGACAGGGGGCACAGATACGCAGTATTTT
TRBV20-1	TRBD1	TRBJ2-5	few	CSARASGTGGKETQYF	TGCAGTGCTAGAGCCTCGGGGACAGGGGGGAAAGAGACCCAGTACTTC
TRBV7-6	.	TRBJ1-3	.	CASSYDLGAGNTIYF	TGTGCCAGCAGCTATGACCTGGGGGCTGGAAACACCATATATTTT
TRBV20-1	.	TRBJ2-2	many	CSGEGANTGELFF	TGCAGCGGTGAGGGCGCGAACACCGGGGAGCTGTTTTTT
TRBV6-2/TRBV6-3	.	TRBJ2-7	.	CASSISGEQYF	TGTGCCAGCAGTATTAGCGGCGAGCAGTACTTC
TRBV25-1	.	TRBJ1-1	many	CASSVSGRYTEAFF	TGTGCCAGCAGTGTTTCCGGGCGTTACACTGAAGCTTTCTTT
TRBV6-5	.	TRBJ1-3	many	CASSYSADSGNTIYF	TGTGCCAGCAGTTACTCGGCAGACTCTGGAAACACCATATATTTT
TRBV20-1	.	TRBJ1-2	few	CSVLRGTLSYGYTF	TGCAGTGTTTTAAGGGGGACGCTTAGCTATGGCTACACCTTC
TRBV9	TRBD1	TRBJ1-2	.	CASSPSDRVNYGYTF	TGTGCCAGCAGCCCTTCGGACAGGGTTAACTATGGCTACACCTTC
TRBV6-1	TRBD2	TRBJ2-5	many	CASSRLAGGQETQYF	TGTGCCAGCAGCCGACTAGCGGGGGGACAAGAGACCCAGTACTTC
TRBV20-1	.	TRBJ1-2	many	CSASTGRVGYTF	TGCAGTGCTAGTACGGGCAGGGTTGGCTACACCTTC
TRBV7-2	.	TRBJ2-3	many	CASSLMSDTQYF	TGTGCCAGCAGCTTAATGTCAGATACGCAGTATTTT
TRBV6-5	.	TRBJ2-1	many	CASSYSSGVQFF	TGTGCCAGCAGCTACTCCTCAGGGGTGCAGTTCTTC
TRBV7-3	.	TRBJ2-3	many	CASSPWGGFTDTQYF	TGTGCCAGCAGCCCGTGGGGAGGATTCACAGATACGCAGTATTTT
TRBV10-3	.	TRBJ1-1	few	CAISENQDGNTEAFF	TGTGCCATCAGTGAGAACCAGGACGGCAACACTGAAGCTTTCTTT
TRBV5-5	.	TRBJ2-7	many	CASSSDYEQYF	TGTGCCAGCAGCTCCGACTACGAGCAGTACTTC
TRBV12-3/TRBV12-4	.	TRBJ1-2	many	CASSPRLGAANYGYTF	TGTGCCAGCAGTCCGAGACTGGGGGCAGCTAACTATGGCTACACCTTC
TRBV20-1	TRBD1	TRBJ1-6	many	CSARGRATSPLHF	TGCAGTGCCAGGGGGAGGGCTACCTCACCCCTCCACTTT
TRBV20-1	TRBD1	TRBJ2-5	many	CSARLPLGTGFGETQYF	TGCAGTGCTAGATTGCCCCTAGGGACAGGGTTCGGGGAGACCCAGTACTTC
TRBV5-1	.	TRBJ2-1	many	CASSLEGGFNNEQFF	TGCGCCAGCAGCTTGGAAGGGGGTTTCAACAATGAGCAGTTCTTC
TRBV7-2	.	TRBJ2-2	.	CASSLLGGNTGELFF	TGTGCCAGCAGCTTATTGGGGGGGAACACCGGGGAGCTGTTTTTT
TRBV18	.	TRBJ1-6	.	CASSTSGVSSPLHF	TGTGCCAGCTCTACCTCTGGTGTAAGTTCACCCCTCCACTTT
TRBV18	.	TRBJ2-1	.	CASSQDRAPNEQFF	TGTGCCAGCTCCCAGGACAGAGCCCCAAATGAGCAGTTCTTC
TRBV20-1	.	TRBJ2-2	few	CSARDLGQNTGELFF	TGCAGTGCTAGAGATCTGGGACAGAACACCGGGGAGCTGTTTTTT
TRBV4-3	.	TRBJ2-1	many	CASSPGTGAYNEQFF	TGCGCCAGCAGTCCCGGGACTGGGGCCTACAATGAGCAGTTCTTC
TRBV27	.	TRBJ2-1	.	CASRFGGGGNEQFF	TGTGCCAGCAGATTTGGGGGAGGGGGAAATGAGCAGTTCTTC
TRBV15	.	TRBJ1-3	.	CATSRDTDFSGNTIYF	TGTGCCACCAGCAGAGATACAGACTTCTCTGGAAACACCATATATTTT
TRBV24-1	TRBD1	TRBJ2-7	few	CATSDRQGRYEQYF	TGTGCCACCAGTGATCGACAGGGGCGGTACGAGCAGTACTTC
TRBV20-1	TRBD2	TRBJ2-3	many	CSARETGGVADTQYF	TGCAGTGCTAGGGAAACGGGGGGGGTGGCAGATACGCAGTATTTT
TRBV28	.	TRBJ1-6	.	CASSPSVPRGSPLHF	TGTGCCAGCAGTCCCTCAGTTCCTAGGGGTTCACCCCTCCACTTT
TRBV7-8	.	TRBJ2-7	many	CASSVTYEQYF	TGTGCCAGCAGCGTCACCTACGAGCAGTACTTC
TRBV4-2	.	TRBJ1-5	once	CASSQALTGNQPQHF	TGTGCCAGCAGCCAAGCCCTAACAGGGAATCAGCCCCAGCATTTT
TRBV29-1	TRBD1	TRBJ2-2	many	CSGSRTGGNTGELFF	TGCAGCGGCTCCCGGACAGGGGGTAACACCGGGGAGCTGTTTTTT
TRBV20-1	.	TRBJ2-2	.	CSATEGVNTGELFF	TGCAGTGCTACCGAGGGGGTGAACACCGGGGAGCTGTTTTTT
TRBV7-2	TRBD1	TRBJ2-3	many	CASSLTAGQGADTQYF	TGTGCCAGCAGCTTAACGGCGGGACAGGGGGCAGATACGCAGTATTTT